These T cell receptor beta chains were read from a single sample in a study of OX40 agonist ivuxolimab in advanced cancers. Sequencing used immunoSEQ multiplex PCR; TCRdb keeps in-frame clones, though not all of them. This sample carries approximately 70,000 clones, just over 85% of them seen once, and the ten largest clones take under 3.5%. The source was CD4+ or CD8+ T cells sorted from blood, collected in a trial of the OX40 agonist ivuxolimab. These TCRs come from an adult with an advanced solid tumor such as melanoma, head and neck, liver or kidney cancer. Each CDR3 is given with its conserved first and last residue. Size is omitted from some rows. Given values are once, few, many or a class for expanded clones.

few | 14 | TRBV29-1 | CSVGGRGGNYEQYF
few | 16 | TRBV28 | CASSPPGTRPSYEQYF
many | 15 | TRBV7-6 | CASSLVTGRTGELFF
. | 15 | TRBV27 | CASSLFPGADAEAFF
few | 14 | TRBV15 | CATSRGGAAEKLFF
. | 13 | TRBV27 | CASRPTANYGYTF
few | 16 | TRBV4-1 | CASSHPTSGQGDGYTF
few | 19 | TRBV19 | CASSGAKERGHPSTDTQYF
few | 11 | TRBV7-2 | CASSTRGAYTF
. | 12 | TRBV6-6 | CASSPILAALYF
. | 14 | TRBV6-6 | CASSYNGRDPEAFF
. | 18 | TRBV28 | CASSLLGTGHWRSYGYTF
. | 13 | TRBV28 | CASGSRVSQPQHF
once | 15 | TRBV6-1 | CATYGGLQNTGELFF
. | 16 | TRBV28 | CASSSPRGIGQETQYF
. | 17 | TRBV7-8 | CASSLGPLLAGGYTQYF
. | 17 | TRBV5-5 | CASSSGWGRSSYNEQFF
. | 16 | TRBV7-9 | CASSSIQGPLAGELFF
. | 15 | TRBV28 | CASSLSLSYGETQYF
. | 13 | TRBV7-9 | CASSLNTGTEQYF
. | 13 | TRBV30 | CACKLDVTWEAFF
. | 14 | TRBV4-1 | CASSQDWDFQPQHF
. | 17 | TRBV7-9 | CASSLAWGTRMYSPLHF
. | 17 | TRBV7-3 | CASSLTRLGSGANVLTF
. | 14 | TRBV2 | CASSEALAVDTQYF
. | 13 | TRBV10-1 | CASSRAQDSPLHF
. | 14 | TRBV7-9 | CASSSGRYNSPLHF
few | 13 | TRBV25-1 | CASSATAGNTIYF
. | 15 | TRBV5-4 | CASSYYGVNTGELFF
. | 15 | TRBV5-1 | CASSFGTGGMDEQFF
. | 13 | TRBV6-5 | CASSYGQGAVAFF
once | 14 | TRBV7-2 | CASSSGPMGGGYTF
. | 18 | TRBV5-1 | CASSLARGTGSQNTEAFF
once | 18 | TRBV5-1 | CASSLASGGPRSQETQYF
. | 14 | TRBV19 | CASLGGDANTEAFF
few | 17 | TRBV4-3 | CASSQELGDSINYGYTF
. | 18 | TRBV7-2 | CASSFRAGGQLAHNEQFF
. | 15 | TRBV4-2 | CASSQEQGPGYGYTF
. | 15 | TRBV2 | CASSDVGAGNQPQHF
. | 15 | TRBV19 | CASSAGDPGRDTQYF
. | 14 | TRBV7-2 | CASSLPGPGGGYTF
. | 13 | TRBV7-2 | CASSLDRGGEQFF
. | 17 | TRBV6-4 | CASSDTNESSYNSPLHF
. | 14 | TRBV27 | CASSLYSGANVLTF
. | 13 | TRBV30 | CAWEGGQITEAFF
few | 16 | TRBV27 | CASSQQGAPGANVLTF
. | 11 | TRBV27 | CASSAGETQYF